This paragraph reports one T cell receptor beta chain. No cognate antigen has been identified for it. No base quality information exists; no much larger clone differs at one position. These data come from a study of blood T cells in healthy people across ages (dated by TCRdb to between 2014 and 2016). A note on the overall study: In model experiments, template switching captured about one uniquely barcoded TCR beta cDNA molecule for every two T cells. To track age-related changes in TCR beta repertoire diversity, the study relied on deep sequencing normalized with unique cDNA molecular identifiers. Four age groups were formed from the donors: young (average approximately 15 years), middle-aged (approximately 39), aged (around 68) and long-lived (around 80). Donors of different ages were randomly distributed across sequencing lanes to avoid experimental bias. For two donors (one aged 18 to 30 and one aged 80 or older), the study analyzed two additional independent replicas of 1 million unique cDNA reads from the same blood draw.

The method was 5' RACE. The listed sequencing device is Illumina HiSeq 2500. A second PCR of about 6 to 12 cycles was performed with a sample-barcoded 5' primer and a J-beta primer mix. A template-switch 5' adaptor carrying 12 random nucleotides introduced a unique molecular identifier onto each TCR beta cDNA molecule. At least 2.5 million CDR3-containing paired-end reads were obtained from each sample. First-strand cDNA synthesis was performed from all RNA using the Mint cDNA synthesis kit, with priming by a TRBC-specific oligonucleotide. After uracil-DNA glycosylase treatment, a first 18-cycle PCR used universal primers M1SS and BC2_uni_R on all cDNA. On the study's bioinformatics: Each sample was normalized by randomly selecting 1 million high-quality reads, each carrying a distinct molecular identifier. Instead of being binned into consensus sequences, reads with shared molecular identifiers were discarded. CDR3 identification, clonotype clustering and error correction used MiTCR with a Q25 quality threshold and the strictest error-elimination algorithm. A nonparametric unseen species model using Euler transformation provided a lower-bound estimate of total TCR beta diversity. TCRdb passed the public sequencing reads through fastp at Q25 and MiXCR, retaining productive beta sequences. Every distinct CDR3 protein forms one entry, paired with its most common genes and DNA. The V and J calls follow TCRdb's processing rather than the paper's. For this sample there are around 600,000 distinct CDR3 sequences; roughly 43% appear just once. The ten largest clonotypes hold 20% to 25% of the sample.

Reading from cysteine to phenylalanine, the CDR3 counts 13 amino acids. The kept DNA is CDR3 alone, 39 bases in frame from the first base. The germline V gene specifies SGHTA as CDR1 and FQGNSA as CDR2. The donors were roughly 39 Caucasian individuals from Russia, aged 6 to 90 years, who were systemically healthy. Each donor gave ten milliliters of peripheral blood, drawn into EDTA-treated Vacutainer tubes. Ficoll-Paque density-gradient centrifugation was used to isolate PBMCs, with at least 7 million obtained per sample. Total RNA, at least 5 micrograms per sample, was extracted from PBMCs with Trizol reagent. Naive CD45RAhigh/CD27high T cell percentages were measured by flow cytometry on a PBMC aliquot from every donor. The paper as a whole reports these results and caveats: Total diversity estimates from one million sequenced T cells were considered lower bounds and underestimates. Since profiling was done on bulk unsorted PBMCs, naive and antigen-experienced compartments could not be conclusively compared. Observed TCR beta diversity per million T cells fell roughly linearly with age, and a significant reduction was already apparent by age roughly 40. The percentage of naive T cells measured by flow cytometry correlated strongly with observed TCR beta diversity. Donor CMV infection status was unknown, potentially confounding age-related changes in expanded clonotypes. The long-lived group showed more naive CD4+ T cells, fewer expanded clones and increased TCR diversity than the aged group, suggesting age selection.

The source is a man older than 75 in good health. The sample consisted of blood. The chain employs TRBV7-2 and TRBJ2-7; D gene: possibly TRBD2, on 7 matching bases. The J call is uncertain, as TRBJ2-5 better fits the DNA end. The bases are TGTGCCAGCAGCAACCGGGGGGCGGAGACCCAGTACTTC. The resulting protein is CASSNRGAETQYF.